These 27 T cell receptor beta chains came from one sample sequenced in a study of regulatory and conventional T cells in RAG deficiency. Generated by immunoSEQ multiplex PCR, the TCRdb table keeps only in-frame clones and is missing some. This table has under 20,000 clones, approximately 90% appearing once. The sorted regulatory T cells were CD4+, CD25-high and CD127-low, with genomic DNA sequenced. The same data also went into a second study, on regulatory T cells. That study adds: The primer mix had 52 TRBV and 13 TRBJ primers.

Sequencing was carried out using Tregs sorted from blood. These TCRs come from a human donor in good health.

CDR3 sequence reads: CASSPLGTGVTEAFF. The CDR3 DNA follows: TGTGCCAGCTCACCACTGGGGACAGGGGTCACTGAAGCTTTCTTT. V is TRBV18 and J is TRBJ1-1; 10 nucleotides match TRBD1. The length of the CDR3 is 15 residues. Trimming took 1 base from V and 4 from J; bases not matched to a gene: 3. Germline V CDR1 and CDR2: KGHSH, LQKENI.

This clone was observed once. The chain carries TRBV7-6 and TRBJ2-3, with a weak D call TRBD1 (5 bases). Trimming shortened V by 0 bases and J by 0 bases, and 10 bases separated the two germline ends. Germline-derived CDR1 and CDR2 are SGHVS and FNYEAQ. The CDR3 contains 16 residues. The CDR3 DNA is TGTGCCAGCAGCTTAGCAGGGGCGGTTAGCACAGATACGCAGTATTTT. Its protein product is CASSLAGAVSTDTQYF.

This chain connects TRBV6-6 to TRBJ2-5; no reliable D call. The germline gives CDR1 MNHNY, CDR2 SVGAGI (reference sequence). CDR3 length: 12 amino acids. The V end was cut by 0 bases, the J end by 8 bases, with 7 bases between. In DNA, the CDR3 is TGTGCCAGCAGTTACTCGGGTCAAACCCAGTACTTC. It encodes CASSYSGQTQYF.

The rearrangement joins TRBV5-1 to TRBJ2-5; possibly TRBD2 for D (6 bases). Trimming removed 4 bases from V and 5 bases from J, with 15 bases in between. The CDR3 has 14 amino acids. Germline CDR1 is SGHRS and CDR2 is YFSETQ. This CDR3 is CASSLEGTGETQYF. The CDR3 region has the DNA TGCGCCAGCAGCCTGGAGGGGACTGGGGAGACCCAGTACTTC.

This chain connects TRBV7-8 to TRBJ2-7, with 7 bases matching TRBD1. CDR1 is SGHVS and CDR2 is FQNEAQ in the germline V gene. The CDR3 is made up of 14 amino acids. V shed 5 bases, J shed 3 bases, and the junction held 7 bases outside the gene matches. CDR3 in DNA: TGTGCCAGCAGCCAACCGGGACAGCACTACGAGCAGTACTTC. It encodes CASSQPGQHYEQYF. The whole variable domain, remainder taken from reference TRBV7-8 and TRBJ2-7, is GAGVSQSPRYKVAKRGQDVALRCDPISGHVSLFWYQQALGQGPEFLTYFQNEAQLDKSGLPSDRFFAERPEGSVSTLKIQRTQQEDSAVYLCASSQPGQHYEQYFGPGTRLTVT.

The CDR3 DNA reads as TGCGCCAGCAGCCAAGCCGGGACAGGTGCATCACCCCTCCACTTT. Its protein product is CASSQAGTGASPLHF. The rearrangement links TRBV4-1 to TRBJ1-6; 8 bases are a match to TRBD1. Per the germline V gene, CDR1 is MGHRA and CDR2 is YSYEKL. The CDR3 length is 15 residues. Trimming removed 1 base from V and 10 bases from J; junction bases left unmatched: 6.

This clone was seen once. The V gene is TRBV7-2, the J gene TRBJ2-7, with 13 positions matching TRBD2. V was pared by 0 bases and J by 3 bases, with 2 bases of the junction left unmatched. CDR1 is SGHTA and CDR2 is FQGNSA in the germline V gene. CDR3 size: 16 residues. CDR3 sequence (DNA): TGTGCCAGCAGCTTAGCGGGGACTAGCGGGGTCTACGAGCAGTACTTC. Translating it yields CASSLAGTSGVYEQYF.

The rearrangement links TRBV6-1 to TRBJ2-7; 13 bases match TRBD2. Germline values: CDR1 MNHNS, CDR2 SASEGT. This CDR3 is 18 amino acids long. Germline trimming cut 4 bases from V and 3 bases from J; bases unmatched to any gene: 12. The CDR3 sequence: CASSGGTSGAFTFYEQYF. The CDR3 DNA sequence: TGTGCCAGCAGTGGGGGGACTAGCGGGGCATTCACCTTCTACGAGCAGTACTTC.

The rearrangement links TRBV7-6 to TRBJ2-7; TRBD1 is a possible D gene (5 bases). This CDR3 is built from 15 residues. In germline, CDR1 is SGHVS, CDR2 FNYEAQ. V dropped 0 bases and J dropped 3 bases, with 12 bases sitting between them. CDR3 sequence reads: CASSLANQGIYEQYF. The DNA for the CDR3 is TGTGCCAGCAGCTTAGCCAACCAGGGAATCTACGAGCAGTACTTC.

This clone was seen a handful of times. CDR3 sequence (DNA): TGTGCCAGCACACAGACAGGAACCTCTGGAAACACCATATATTTT. Encoded protein: CASTQTGTSGNTIYF. The genes are TRBV18 and TRBJ1-3; D may be TRBD1 (6 bases). The ends were cut back, 8 bases at V and 0 bases at J, with 14 bases in the middle. There are 15 residues in the CDR3. Germline lookup yields CDR1 KGHSH and CDR2 LQKENI.

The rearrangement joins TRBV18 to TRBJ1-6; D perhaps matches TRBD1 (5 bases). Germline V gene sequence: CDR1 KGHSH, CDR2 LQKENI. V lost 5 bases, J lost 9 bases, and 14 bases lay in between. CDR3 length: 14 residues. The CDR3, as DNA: TGTGCCAGCTCAGCGGGACGGCGGCTTTCACCCCTCCACTTT. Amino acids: CASSAGRRLSPLHF. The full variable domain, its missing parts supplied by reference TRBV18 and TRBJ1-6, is NAGVMQNPRHLVRRRGQEARLRCSPMKGHSHVYWYRQLPEEGLKFMVYLQKENIIDESGMPKERFSAEFPKEGPSILRIQQVVRGDSAAYFCASSAGRRLSPLHFGNGTRLTVT.

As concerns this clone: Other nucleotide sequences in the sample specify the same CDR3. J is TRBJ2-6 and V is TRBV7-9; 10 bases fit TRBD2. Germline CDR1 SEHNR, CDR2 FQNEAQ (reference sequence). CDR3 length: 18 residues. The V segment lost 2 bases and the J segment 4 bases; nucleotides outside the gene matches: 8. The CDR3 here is CASSLSLAGARGANVLTF. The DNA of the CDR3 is TGTGCCAGCAGCTTATCGCTAGCGGGGGCGCGGGGGGCCAACGTCCTGACTTTC.

CDR3 residues: CASSLLLAGSYEQYF. In DNA form, the CDR3 reads TGTGCCAGCAGCTTATTGCTAGCGGGGAGCTACGAGCAGTACTTC. The chain combines TRBV13 with TRBJ2-7; 9 nucleotides match TRBD2. From germline, CDR1 is PRHDT and CDR2 FYEKMQ (reference sequence). The CDR3 spans 15 residues. Trimming at V came to 2 bases and at J to 3 bases, leaving 5 bases not matched to a gene.

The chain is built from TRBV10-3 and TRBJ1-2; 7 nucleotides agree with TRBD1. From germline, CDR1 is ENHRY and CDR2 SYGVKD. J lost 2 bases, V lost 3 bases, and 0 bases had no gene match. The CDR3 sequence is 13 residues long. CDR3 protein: CAISEQGNYGYTF. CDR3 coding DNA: TGTGCCATCAGTGAACAGGGGAACTATGGCTACACCTTC.

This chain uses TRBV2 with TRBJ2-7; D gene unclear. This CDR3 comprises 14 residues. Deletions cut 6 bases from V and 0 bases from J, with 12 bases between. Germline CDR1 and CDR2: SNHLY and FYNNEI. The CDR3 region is CASRRIWSSYEQYF. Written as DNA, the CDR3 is TGTGCCAGCAGAAGGATATGGAGCTCCTACGAGCAGTACTTC.

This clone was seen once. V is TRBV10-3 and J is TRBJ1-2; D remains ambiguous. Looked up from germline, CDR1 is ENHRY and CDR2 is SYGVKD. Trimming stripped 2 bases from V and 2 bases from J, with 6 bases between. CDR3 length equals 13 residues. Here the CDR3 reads CAISELGNYGYTF. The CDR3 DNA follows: TGTGCCATCAGTGAGCTGGGCAACTATGGCTACACCTTC.

The CDR3: CASSLGAGDTQYF. DNA for the CDR3: TGTGCCAGCAGCTTAGGGGCAGGGGATACGCAGTATTTT. The chain uses TRBV7-6 and TRBJ2-3, with a possible D match to TRBD1 (5 bases). The CDR3 is 13 amino acids. The germline V gene has CDR1 SGHVS and CDR2 FNYEAQ. V gave up 1 base and J gave up 6 bases, with 8 bases separating them.

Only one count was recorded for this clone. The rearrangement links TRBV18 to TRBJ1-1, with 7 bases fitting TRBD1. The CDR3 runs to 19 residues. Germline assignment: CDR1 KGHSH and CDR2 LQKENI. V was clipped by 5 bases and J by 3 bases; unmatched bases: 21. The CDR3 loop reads CASSVSARGLGLADTEAFF. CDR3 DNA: TGTGCCAGCTCAGTTAGCGCGAGGGGGCTAGGGTTAGCGGACACTGAAGCTTTCTTT. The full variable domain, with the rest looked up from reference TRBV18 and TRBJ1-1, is NAGVMQNPRHLVRRRGQEARLRCSPMKGHSHVYWYRQLPEEGLKFMVYLQKENIIDESGMPKERFSAEFPKEGPSILRIQQVVRGDSAAYFCASSVSARGLGLADTEAFFGQGTRLTVV.

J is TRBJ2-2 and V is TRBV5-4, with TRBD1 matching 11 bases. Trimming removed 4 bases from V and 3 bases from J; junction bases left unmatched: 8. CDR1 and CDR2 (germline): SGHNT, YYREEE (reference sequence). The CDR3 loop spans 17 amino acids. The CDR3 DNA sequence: TGTGCCAGCAGCACCCGGACAGGGGGCGGGGACACCGGGGAGCTGTTTTTT. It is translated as CASSTRTGGGDTGELFF.

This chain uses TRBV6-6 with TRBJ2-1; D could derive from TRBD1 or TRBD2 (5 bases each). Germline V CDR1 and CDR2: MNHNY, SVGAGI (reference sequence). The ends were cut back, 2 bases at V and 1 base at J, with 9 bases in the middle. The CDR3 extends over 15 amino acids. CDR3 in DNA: TGTGCCAGCAGTTACCTGGGACGGTCCTACAATGAGCAGTTCTTC. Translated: CASSYLGRSYNEQFF.

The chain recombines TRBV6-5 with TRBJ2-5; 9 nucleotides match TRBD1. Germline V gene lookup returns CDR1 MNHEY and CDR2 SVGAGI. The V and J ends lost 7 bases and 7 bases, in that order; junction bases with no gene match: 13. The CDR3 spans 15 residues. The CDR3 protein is CASNSGTGNSRTQYF. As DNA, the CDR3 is TGTGCCAGCAACTCCGGGACAGGGAATTCTAGGACCCAGTACTTC.

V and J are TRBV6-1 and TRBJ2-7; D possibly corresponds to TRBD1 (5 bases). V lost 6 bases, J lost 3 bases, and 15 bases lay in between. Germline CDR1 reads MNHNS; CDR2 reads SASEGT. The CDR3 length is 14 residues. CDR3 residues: CASSPGQSYYEQYF. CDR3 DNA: TGTGCCAGCAGCCCCGGACAAAGCTACTACGAGCAGTACTTC.

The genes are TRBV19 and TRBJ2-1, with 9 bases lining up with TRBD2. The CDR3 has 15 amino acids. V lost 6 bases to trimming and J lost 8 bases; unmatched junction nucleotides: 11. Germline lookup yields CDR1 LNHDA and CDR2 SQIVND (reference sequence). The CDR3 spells CASSPGVAGAYEQFF. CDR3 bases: TGTGCCAGTAGCCCGGGGGTAGCGGGAGCCTATGAGCAGTTCTTC.

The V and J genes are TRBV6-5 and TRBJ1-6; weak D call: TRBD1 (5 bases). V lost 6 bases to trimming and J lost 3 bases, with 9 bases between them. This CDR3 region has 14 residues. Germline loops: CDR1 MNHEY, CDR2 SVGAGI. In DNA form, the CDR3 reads TGTGCCAGCAGGACAGAGATCTATAATTCACCCCTCCACTTT. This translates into CASRTEIYNSPLHF.

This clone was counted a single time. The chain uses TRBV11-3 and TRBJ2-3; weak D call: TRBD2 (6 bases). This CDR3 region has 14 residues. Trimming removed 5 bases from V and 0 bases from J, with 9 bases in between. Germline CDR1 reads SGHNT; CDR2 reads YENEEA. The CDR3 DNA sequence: TGTGCCAGCAGCCTAAGCGGGAGCACAGATACGCAGTATTTT. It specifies CASSLSGSTDTQYF.

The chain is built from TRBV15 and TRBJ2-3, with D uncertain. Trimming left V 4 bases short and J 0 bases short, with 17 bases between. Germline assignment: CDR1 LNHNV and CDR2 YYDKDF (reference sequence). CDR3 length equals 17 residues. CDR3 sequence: CATSTGRRLGSTDTQYF. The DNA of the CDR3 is TGTGCCACCAGCACCGGTCGCCGGTTGGGGAGCACAGATACGCAGTATTTT.

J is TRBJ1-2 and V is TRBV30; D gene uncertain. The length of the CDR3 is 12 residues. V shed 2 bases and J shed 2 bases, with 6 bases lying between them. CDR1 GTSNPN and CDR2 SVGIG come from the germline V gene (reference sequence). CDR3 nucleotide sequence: TGTGCCTGGAGTCCCCCGAACTATGGCTACACCTTC. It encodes CAWSPPNYGYTF.